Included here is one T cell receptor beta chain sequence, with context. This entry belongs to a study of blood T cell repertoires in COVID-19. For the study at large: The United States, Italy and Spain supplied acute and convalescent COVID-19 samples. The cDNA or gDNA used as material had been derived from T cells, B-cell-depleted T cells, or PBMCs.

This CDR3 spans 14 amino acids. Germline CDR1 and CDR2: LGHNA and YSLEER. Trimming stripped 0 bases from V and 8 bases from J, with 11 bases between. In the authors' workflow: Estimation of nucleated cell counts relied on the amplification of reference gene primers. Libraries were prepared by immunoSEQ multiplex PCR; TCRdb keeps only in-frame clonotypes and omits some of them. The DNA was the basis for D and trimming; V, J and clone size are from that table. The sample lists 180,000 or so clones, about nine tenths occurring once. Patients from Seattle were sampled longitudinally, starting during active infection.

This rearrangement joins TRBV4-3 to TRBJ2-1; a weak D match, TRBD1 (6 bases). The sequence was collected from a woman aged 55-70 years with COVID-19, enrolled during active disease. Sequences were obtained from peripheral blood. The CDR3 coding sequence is TGCGCCAGCAGCCAAGATACAGGGATCCATGAGCAGTTCTTC. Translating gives CASSQDTGIHEQFF.